This T cell receptor beta chain was documented in a study of T cells in lung cancer brain metastases. Either synchronous oligometastatic disease or delayed solitary brain metastasis recurrence led to resection. Germline CDR1 and CDR2: SGHAT and FQNNGV. This CDR3 contains 12 residues. V was shortened by 4 bases and J by 5 bases, with 8 bases between the two germline ends. Between roughly 2 and 4.92 ug genomic DNA went in, equal for pairs. Method: immunoSEQ multiplex PCR; TCRdb's copy keeps in-frame clones and lacks some. The table includes 2,500 to 3,500 clones, around nine tenths detected once. The TCR originated in a man aged 55-75 years with non-small cell lung cancer. The chain has TRBV11-2 and TRBJ2-5; unclear D gene. Material for sequencing was tumor tissue from the primary lung tumor. CDR3 loop: CASSSFMETQYF. In nucleotides, the CDR3 is TGTGCCAGCAGCTCATTTATGGAGACCCAGTACTTC.